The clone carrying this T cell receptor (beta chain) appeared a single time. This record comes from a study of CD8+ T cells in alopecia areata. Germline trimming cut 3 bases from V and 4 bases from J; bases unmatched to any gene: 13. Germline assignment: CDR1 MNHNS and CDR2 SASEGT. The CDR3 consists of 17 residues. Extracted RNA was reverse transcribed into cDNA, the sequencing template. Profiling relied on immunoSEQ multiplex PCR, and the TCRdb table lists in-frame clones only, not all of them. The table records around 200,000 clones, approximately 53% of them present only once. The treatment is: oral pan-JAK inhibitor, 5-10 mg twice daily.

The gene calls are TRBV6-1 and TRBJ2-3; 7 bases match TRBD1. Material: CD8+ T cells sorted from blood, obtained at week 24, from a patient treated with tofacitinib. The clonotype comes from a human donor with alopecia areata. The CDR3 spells CASSDSSDRLGADTQYF. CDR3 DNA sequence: TGTGCCAGCAGTGACAGTTCGGACAGGCTCGGGGCAGATACGCAGTATTTT.